One and the same sample provided the 14 T cell receptor beta chains below, sequenced in a study of human T cells and chemical hapten exposure. Time point reported: patch test 2, 6 weeks after DPC sensitization. Treatment specified: therapeutic diphenylcyclopropenone sensitization with weekly scalp DPC. Via MiXCR, TCRdb re-called the RACE reads, giving one row per CDR3 protein. In the table there are just over 350,000 distinct CDR3 sequences, about 6% of which are singletons. The source material was whole blood, sampled in connection with sensitization to the hapten diphenylcyclopropenone (DPC). The receptor source for this set is a woman between 18 and 29 years old with alopecia areata. Some clones in this sample may be carry-over from other donors' samples.

The chain carries TRBV5-6 and TRBJ2-6; D is undetermined. V lost 1 base, J lost 2 bases, and 4 bases lay in between. Germline-derived CDR1 and CDR2 are SGHDT and YYEEEE. The CDR3 covers 14 residues. The CDR3 here is CASSLLAGANVLTF. CDR3 sequence (DNA): TGTGCCAGCAGCTTGTTGGCTGGGGCCAACGTCCTGACTTTC.

This chain joins TRBV7-2 and TRBJ1-2; D is possibly TRBD1 (6 bases). Germline V gene data show CDR1 as SGHTA and CDR2 as FQGNSA. Trimming removed 0 bases from V and 1 base from J, with 12 bases in between. The CDR3 contains 16 residues. The CDR3 is CASSLALQGLNYGYTF. Here the CDR3 DNA reads TGTGCCAGCAGCTTAGCGCTCCAGGGGCTTAACTATGGCTACACCTTC.

The J gene is TRBJ1-1, the V gene TRBV5-1, with D maybe TRBD1 (6 bases). In germline, CDR1 is SGHRS, CDR2 YFSETQ. V was trimmed by 2 bases and J by 0 bases, leaving 11 bases between them. This CDR3 is 15 amino acids long. The CDR3 nucleotides are TGCGCCAGCAGCTTACAGGGACCGCTGAACACTGAAGCTTTCTTT. Protein product: CASSLQGPLNTEAFF.

This clonotype was observed many times. Its ends do not fully match the called genes, so a read error is possible. CDR3 sequence: CASKRGATNEKLFF. CDR3 in DNA: TGTGCGAGCAAGCGGGGGGCGACTAATGAAAAACTGTTTTTT. The chain recombines TRBV7-2 with TRBJ1-4, with D perhaps TRBD1 (6 bases). Germline-derived CDR1 and CDR2 are SGHTA and FQGNSA. The CDR3 has 14 amino acids.

This clonotype appeared many times. The chain has TRBV29-1 and TRBJ2-7; D call uncertain. This CDR3 has 14 residues. Germline CDR1 and CDR2: SQVTM and ANQGSEA. Trimming stripped 4 bases from V and 1 base from J, with 14 bases between. CDR3 bases: TGCAGCGTTGCAACGGTTGCGGCGTCCTACGAGCAGTACTTC. As protein: CSVATVAASYEQYF.

This CDR3 is CASSFIGEKLFF. In nucleotides, the CDR3 is TGTGCCAGCAGCTTTATAGGGGAAAAACTGTTTTTT. The chain carries TRBV7-8 and TRBJ1-4, with D unclear. The CDR3 length is 12 residues. The ends were cut back, 3 bases at V and 8 bases at J, with 7 bases in the middle. CDR1 is SGHVS, CDR2 FQNEAQ, per germline.

The chain has TRBV7-9 and TRBJ2-3; D might be TRBD2 (5 bases). This CDR3 spans 14 amino acids. Germline values: CDR1 SEHNR, CDR2 FQNEAQ (reference sequence). The germline V and J ends were trimmed by 1 base and 4 bases, with 9 bases remaining between them. CDR3 sequence: CASSLDGGPDTQYF. The CDR3 nucleotides read TGTGCCAGCAGCTTAGACGGAGGACCAGATACGCAGTATTTT.

This clonotype has just a few counts. The chain links TRBV6-6 to TRBJ1-5; perhaps TRBD1 as D (5 bases). Germline lookup yields CDR1 MNHNY and CDR2 SVGAGI (reference sequence). Trimming pared 0 bases from V and 2 bases from J, leaving 11 bases between. The CDR3 has 16 residues. CDR3 DNA sequence: TGTGCCAGCAGTTACTCCCAGGGCTTAGGCAATCAGCCCCAGCATTTT. Protein: CASSYSQGLGNQPQHF.

This clonotype occurred a few times. This chain links TRBV12-3 or TRBV12-4 with TRBJ1-4; 10 bases are a match to TRBD1. The CDR3 runs to 14 residues. The V gene end was trimmed by 6 bases and the J gene end by 8 bases; junction bases not matched to a gene: 6. The CDR3 is CASRRQGAGEKLFF. CDR3 DNA: TGTGCCAGCAGACGACAGGGGGCGGGGGAAAAACTGTTTTTT.

This clonotype was counted between two and nine times. CDR3 residues: CASSWNPEQGPYNEQFF. DNA for the CDR3: TGTGCCAGCAGCTGGAATCCGGAACAGGGACCCTACAATGAGCAGTTCTTC. The V gene is TRBV5-5, the J gene TRBJ2-1; D is perhaps TRBD1 (6 bases). V was shortened by 3 bases and J by 2 bases, with 18 bases between the two germline ends. The CDR3 covers 17 residues. Germline lookup yields CDR1 SGHKS and CDR2 YYEKEE (reference sequence). Together with reference TRBV5-5 and TRBJ2-1, the CDR3 gives the full variable domain: DAGVTQSPTHLIKTRGQQVTLRCSPISGHKSVSWYQQVLGQGPQFIFQYYEKEERGRGNFPDRFSARQFPNYSSELNVNALLLGDSALYLCASSWNPEQGPYNEQFFGPGTRLTVL.

This clonotype was observed at least ten times. J is TRBJ1-1 and V is TRBV3-1, with D unclear. The length of the CDR3 is 16 residues. Germline CDR1 and CDR2: LGHDT and YNNKEL (reference sequence). The ends were cut back, 0 bases at V and 0 bases at J, with 11 bases in the middle. CDR3 amino acids: CASSQERPELNTEAFF. CDR3 in DNA: TGTGCCAGCAGCCAAGAAAGGCCCGAGTTGAACACTGAAGCTTTCTTT.

This clonotype has more than one count but fewer than ten. The gene calls are TRBV20-1 and TRBJ1-1; D gene unclear. CDR3 length: 12 amino acids. CDR1 and CDR2 from the germline V gene are DFQATT and SNEGSKA (reference sequence). Deletions cut 1 base from V and 4 bases from J, with 7 bases between. For the CDR3, the DNA is TGCAGTGCTAGAGCGGGCGTCACTGAAGCTTTCTTT. Its protein is CSARAGVTEAFF.

The chain employs TRBV9 and TRBJ2-5; TRBD2 matches 8 bases. CDR1 and CDR2 (germline): SGDLS, YYNGEE. The CDR3 is 18 residues long. The junction had 14 bases not matched to a gene; V was cut back by 4 bases and J by 0 bases. In DNA form, the CDR3 reads TGTGCCAGCAGCCCTTCCTGGGGTACTAGCGGAGACCAAGAGACCCAGTACTTC. Translating it yields CASSPSWGTSGDQETQYF. The whole variable domain, filled in from reference TRBV9 and TRBJ2-5, reads DSGVTQTPKHLITATGQRVTLRCSPRSGDLSVYWYQQSLDQGLQFLIQYYNGEERAKGNILERFSAQQFPDLHSELNLSSLELGDSALYFCASSPSWGTSGDQETQYFGPGTRLLVL.

This clonotype was observed a few times. V usage is TRBV27 and J usage is TRBJ1-1; D is uncertain. The CDR3 is made up of 13 amino acids. Trimming took off 8 bases at V and 0 bases at J, with 10 bases between the two ends. Germline loops: CDR1 MNHEY, CDR2 SMNVEV (reference sequence). The chain's CDR3 is CASCLRMNTEAFF. As DNA, the CDR3 is TGTGCCAGCTGCCTGAGAATGAACACTGAAGCTTTCTTT.